The rows below give T cell receptor beta chains drawn from one sample of a study of T cells in Graves' hyperthyroidism and ophthalmopathy. MiXCR, run by TCRdb on the multiplex PCR reads, gives a single entry per CDR3 protein. Of 300,000 to 400,000 distinct CDR3 sequences listed, roughly a fifth are singletons. Material: blood. These receptors came from a woman aged 45-60 years with Graves' hyperthyroidism. Each CDR3 is given with its conserved first and last residue. Fields, in order: V gene, J gene, CDR3 protein.

V: TRBV7-6
J: TRBJ1-1
CDR3: CASSSQGVSTEAFF

V: TRBV13
J: TRBJ1-5
CDR3: CASSLGLQPQHF

V: TRBV3-1
J: TRBJ2-5
CDR3: CASSQDRGQETQYF

V: TRBV2
J: TRBJ2-1
CDR3: CASSEWTTRHNEQFF

V: TRBV10-3
J: TRBJ2-1
CDR3: CAALEREGYEQFF

V: TRBV19
J: TRBJ2-5
CDR3: CASSILAGGVLKTQYF

V: TRBV6-1
J: TRBJ2-2
CDR3: CACKRGLEGSSTGELFF

V: TRBV13
J: TRBJ2-3
CDR3: CASSSRLGGHTDTQYF

V: TRBV28
J: TRBJ1-2
CDR3: CASGGTAHGYTF

V: TRBV5-5
J: TRBJ2-7
CDR3: CASSETYEQYF

V: TRBV27
J: TRBJ2-7
CDR3: CASSWGGYEQYF

V: TRBV5-1
J: TRBJ2-1
CDR3: CASSYDIYRVGNEQFF

V: TRBV11-2
J: TRBJ1-6
CDR3: CASSLESAGGSPLHF

V: TRBV24-1
J: TRBJ1-2
CDR3: CATSDLGNPYGYTF

V: TRBV18
J: TRBJ2-1
CDR3: CASSPWFKRDGDEQFF

V: TRBV28
J: TRBJ2-5
CDR3: CASTTSAPGETQYF

V: TRBV5-1
J: TRBJ1-3
CDR3: CASSLDRGTGNTIYF

V: TRBV6-2/TRBV6-3
J: TRBJ2-7
CDR3: CASSNPGTVNEQYF

V: TRBV2
J: TRBJ2-2
CDR3: CAGRSTISNTGELFF

V: TRBV20-1
J: TRBJ1-1
CDR3: CSASSSGIGAEAFF

V: TRBV27
J: TRBJ2-7
CDR3: CASSLDVGFSYEQYF

V: TRBV12-5
J: TRBJ2-3
CDR3: CASALDSGSSTDTQYF

V: TRBV19
J: TRBJ2-5
CDR3: CASSTNRGLLETQYF

V: TRBV5-4
J: TRBJ2-5
CDR3: CASSAWRETQYF

V: TRBV11-2
J: TRBJ2-7
CDR3: CASRGLAVYEQYF

V: TRBV27
J: TRBJ1-2
CDR3: CASSQYPGGNYGYTF